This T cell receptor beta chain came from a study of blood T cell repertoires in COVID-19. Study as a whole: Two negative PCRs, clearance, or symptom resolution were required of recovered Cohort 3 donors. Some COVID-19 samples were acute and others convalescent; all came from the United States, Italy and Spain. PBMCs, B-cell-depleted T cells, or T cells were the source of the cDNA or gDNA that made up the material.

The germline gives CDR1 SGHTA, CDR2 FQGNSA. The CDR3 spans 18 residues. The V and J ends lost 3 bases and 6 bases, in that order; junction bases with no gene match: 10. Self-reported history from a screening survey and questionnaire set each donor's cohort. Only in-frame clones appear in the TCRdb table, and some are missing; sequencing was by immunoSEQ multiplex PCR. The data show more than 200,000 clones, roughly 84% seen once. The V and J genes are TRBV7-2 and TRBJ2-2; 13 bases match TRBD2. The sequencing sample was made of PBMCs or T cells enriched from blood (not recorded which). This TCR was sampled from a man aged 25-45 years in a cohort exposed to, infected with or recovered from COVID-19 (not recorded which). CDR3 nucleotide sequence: TGTGCCAGCAGCTTGGTAGTGACTAGCGGGAGGACGGCCGGGGAGCTGTTTTTT. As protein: CASSLVVTSGRTAGELFF.